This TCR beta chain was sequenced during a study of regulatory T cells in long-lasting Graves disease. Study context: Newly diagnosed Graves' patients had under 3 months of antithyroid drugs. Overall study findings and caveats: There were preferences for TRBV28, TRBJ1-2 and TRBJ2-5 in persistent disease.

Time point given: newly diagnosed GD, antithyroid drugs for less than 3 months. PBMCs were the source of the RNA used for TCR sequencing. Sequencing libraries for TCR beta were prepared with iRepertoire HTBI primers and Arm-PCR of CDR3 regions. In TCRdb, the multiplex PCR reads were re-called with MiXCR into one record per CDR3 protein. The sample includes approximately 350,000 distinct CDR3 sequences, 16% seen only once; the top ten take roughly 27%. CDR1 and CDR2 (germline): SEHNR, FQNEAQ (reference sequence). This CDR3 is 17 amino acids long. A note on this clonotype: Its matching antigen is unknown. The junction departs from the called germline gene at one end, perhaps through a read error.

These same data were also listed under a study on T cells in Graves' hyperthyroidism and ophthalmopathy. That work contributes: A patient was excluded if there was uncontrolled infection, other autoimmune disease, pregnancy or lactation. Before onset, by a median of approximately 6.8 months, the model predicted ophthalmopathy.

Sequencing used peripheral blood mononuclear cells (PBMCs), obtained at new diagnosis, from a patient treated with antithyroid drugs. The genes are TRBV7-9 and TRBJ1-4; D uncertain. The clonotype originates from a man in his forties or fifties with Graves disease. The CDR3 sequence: CASSLYRVGVLNEKLSF. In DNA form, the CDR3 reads TGTGCCAGCAGCTTATATCGTGTTGGGGTCCTTAATGAAAAACTGTCTTTT. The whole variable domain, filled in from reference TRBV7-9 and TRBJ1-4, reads DTGVSQNPRHKITKRGQNVTFRCDPISEHNRLYWYRQTLGQGPEFLTYFQNEAQLEKSRLLSDRFSAERPKGSFSTLEIQRTEQGDSAMYLCASSLYRVGVLNEKLSFGSGTQLSVL.